The 31 T cell receptor beta chains presented below share a single source sample, sequenced in a study of cytomegalovirus exposure and HLA in healthy donors. With 60 Vbeta and 13 Jbeta primers, the PCR was carried out. Assay used: immunoSEQ multiplex PCR; TCRdb lists only in-frame clones, some missing. The sample shows 150,000 to 200,000 clones, about 80% of them seen only once. Sequencing was carried out using PBMCs. The source is a young man in good health and CMV-seropositive.

A single count supports this clone. V is TRBV5-6 and J is TRBJ2-3; 10 bases align to TRBD1. The CDR3 loop spans 16 amino acids. The J segment lost 4 bases and the V segment lost 4 bases, leaving 9 bases of the junction unmatched. Germline V gene lookup returns CDR1 SGHDT and CDR2 YYEEEE. In DNA form, the CDR3 reads TGTGCCAGCAGCCCGGGGACAGGGGCTTTCGCAGATACGCAGTATTTT. Amino acid sequence: CASSPGTGAFADTQYF.

The chain has TRBV29-1 and TRBJ1-2; no reliable D call. CDR1 is SQVTM and CDR2 is ANQGSEA in the germline V gene. V lost 1 base, J lost 1 base, and 4 bases lay in between. The CDR3 consists of 12 residues. CDR3 region: CSVEGHNYGYTF. As DNA, the CDR3 is TGCAGCGTTGAAGGACATAACTATGGCTACACCTTC.

This clone has just one count. V gene TRBV7-9 combines with J gene TRBJ1-3, with TRBD1 matching 11 bases. Trimming at V came to 6 bases and at J to 8 bases, leaving 9 bases not matched to a gene. The CDR3 spans 15 residues. Per the germline V gene, CDR1 is SEHNR and CDR2 is FQNEAQ (reference sequence). CDR3 coding DNA: TGTGCCAGCAGACTCCTCGGGACAGGGGGTTACACCATATATTTT. Residues: CASRLLGTGGYTIYF.

Remarks on this clone: Other DNA sequences within the sample encode an identical CDR3. The rearrangement uses TRBV27 and TRBJ1-5, with 9 bases that match TRBD1. Trimming removed 3 bases from V and 4 bases from J; junction bases left unmatched: 1. The CDR3 covers 14 residues. Germline CDR1 reads MNHEY; CDR2 reads SMNVEV (reference sequence). CDR3 DNA sequence: TGTGCCAGCAGTTTGACAGGGGGTAATCAGCCCCAGCATTTT. Protein: CASSLTGGNQPQHF.

Concerning this clone: At the DNA level, this CDR3 is encoded by other sequences in the same sample as well. The gene calls are TRBV28 and TRBJ1-1; D is perhaps TRBD1 (5 bases). The CDR3 length is 15 residues. The germline V gene encodes CDR1 MDHEN and CDR2 SYDVKM. V shed 1 base and J shed 0 bases, with 9 bases lying between them. Here the CDR3 reads CASSLLGGMNTEAFF. The CDR3 region has the DNA TGTGCCAGCAGTTTATTGGGGGGGATGAACACTGAAGCTTTCTTT.

The chain has TRBV4-2 and TRBJ2-7, with 9 nucleotides matching TRBD1. Germline V CDR1 and CDR2: LGHNA, YNFKEQ. Trimming removed 4 bases from V and 7 bases from J; junction bases left unmatched: 5. CDR3 length equals 13 residues. In DNA, the CDR3 is TGTGCCAGCAGCCCGGGGACAGGGAGGGAGCAGTACTTC. Its protein is CASSPGTGREQYF.

CDR3 sequence (DNA): TGTGCCAGCAGCTTCCCGACTAGTGGGGGGGCCAATCGCGAGCAGTACTTC. The encoded protein is CASSFPTSGGANREQYF. The chain joins TRBV7-8 to TRBJ2-7; maybe TRBD2 (7 bases). This CDR3 has 17 amino acids. Germline lookup yields CDR1 SGHVS and CDR2 FQNEAQ. V lost 3 bases and J 6 bases, leaving 24 bases between the germline ends.

This chain connects TRBV11-3 to TRBJ2-7; the match to TRBD2 covers 8 bases. The CDR3 contains 14 residues. Looked up from germline, CDR1 is SGHNT and CDR2 is YENEEA. With 5 bases clipped from V and 3 bases from J, the junction kept 6 bases outside the gene matches. The CDR3 region is CASSKGRGDYEQYF. The CDR3 DNA follows: TGTGCCAGCAGCAAAGGGCGGGGGGACTACGAGCAGTACTTC. The whole variable domain, remainder taken from reference TRBV11-3 and TRBJ2-7, is EAGVVQSPRYKIIEKKQPVAFWCNPISGHNTLYWYLQNLGQGPELLIRYENEEAVDDSQLPKDRFSAERLKGVDSTLKIQPAELGDSAVYLCASSKGRGDYEQYFGPGTRLTVT.

This sequence joins TRBV29-1 and TRBJ1-1; 7 nucleotides match TRBD1. This CDR3 spans 13 amino acids. V lost 5 bases to trimming and J lost 0 bases; unmatched junction nucleotides: 3. Germline values: CDR1 SQVTM, CDR2 ANQGSEA. CDR3 region: CSVTQGVNTEAFF. In DNA, the CDR3 is TGCAGCGTTACTCAGGGGGTGAACACTGAAGCTTTCTTT.

This chain links TRBV5-5 with TRBJ1-1; TRBD1 matches 10 bases. Losses at the gene ends were 3 bases for V and 6 bases for J; bases not matched to a gene: 8. There are 15 residues in the CDR3. The germline CDR1 and CDR2 sequences are SGHKS and YYEKEE (reference sequence). CDR3 sequence (DNA): TGTGCCAGCAGCTGGACAGGGGGATTTCTGGCTGAAGCTTTCTTT. As protein: CASSWTGGFLAEAFF.

The rearrangement links TRBV6-5 to TRBJ2-7; 8 nucleotides line up with TRBD1. Trimming removed 4 bases from V and 5 bases from J; junction bases left unmatched: 7. The CDR3 consists of 14 residues. Per germline, CDR1 MNHEY and CDR2 SVGAGI. The CDR3: CASSFFDRGNEQYF. The CDR3 nucleotides are TGTGCCAGCAGTTTCTTCGACAGGGGAAACGAGCAGTACTTC.

The rearrangement links TRBV5-5 to TRBJ2-7; possibly TRBD2 for D (5 bases). The V end lost 2 bases, the J end lost 3 bases, and 6 bases lay between the germline ends. The germline V gene has CDR1 SGHKS and CDR2 YYEKEE (reference sequence). The CDR3 is 12 amino acids. As DNA, the CDR3 is TGTGCCAGCAGCTTAGCGGACTACGAGCAGTACTTC. Amino acids: CASSLADYEQYF.

This clone came up a few times. Likely a read error: the CDR3 ends without its conserved phenylalanine or tryptophan. The CDR3 region is CASQAKGANDSPLHL. Written as DNA, the CDR3 is TGTGCCAGCCAGGCGAAGGGGGCGAACGATTCACCCCTCCACCTT. This chain uses TRBV27 with TRBJ1-6; 7 bases align to TRBD1. The germline gives CDR1 MNHEY, CDR2 SMNVEV (reference sequence). CDR3 size: 15 residues. Losses at the gene ends were 8 bases for V and 8 bases for J; bases not matched to a gene: 12.

V gene TRBV29-1 combines with J gene TRBJ2-2; D possibly corresponds to TRBD1 (5 bases). The germline V and J ends were trimmed by 1 base and 7 bases, with 10 bases remaining between them. Germline lookup yields CDR1 SQVTM and CDR2 ANQGSEA. The CDR3 has 13 amino acids. The chain's CDR3 is CSVEGGAIGELFF. The DNA for the CDR3 is TGCAGCGTTGAAGGTGGGGCGATCGGGGAGCTGTTTTTT.

This chain connects TRBV28 to TRBJ2-1; D might be TRBD1 (5 bases). Trimming cost V 0 bases and J 5 bases, with 8 bases left between them. The CDR3 is 14 residues long. Per the germline V gene, CDR1 is MDHEN and CDR2 is SYDVKM. The CDR3 here is CASSLWGLDNEQFF. The CDR3 nucleotides are TGTGCCAGCAGTTTATGGGGGCTAGACAATGAGCAGTTCTTC.

Concerning this clone: Other nucleotide sequences in the sample specify the same CDR3. The chain links TRBV5-4 to TRBJ2-7; the match to TRBD1 covers 8 bases. The junction had 8 bases not matched to a gene; V was cut back by 2 bases and J by 4 bases. CDR1 and CDR2 (germline): SGHNT, YYREEE (reference sequence). The CDR3 is 15 amino acids. The CDR3 nucleotides read TGTGCCAGCAGCTTATGGACAGGGAGAGGGTACGAGCAGTACTTC. Translated, it gives CASSLWTGRGYEQYF.

This chain uses TRBV6-5 with TRBJ1-3, with 8 bases fitting TRBD1. The CDR3 covers 15 residues. The germline V gene encodes CDR1 MNHEY and CDR2 SVGAGI. Trimming at V came to 2 bases and at J to 4 bases, leaving 4 bases not matched to a gene. CDR3 protein: CASSYGRGPGNTIYF. CDR3 sequence (DNA): TGTGCCAGCAGTTACGGCAGGGGGCCCGGAAACACCATATATTTT.

This chain links TRBV18 with TRBJ2-7, with D perhaps matching TRBD1 (6 bases). Trimming left V 4 bases short and J 6 bases short, with 16 bases between. Germline V gene data show CDR1 as KGHSH and CDR2 as LQKENI. The CDR3 consists of 14 residues. The CDR3 DNA follows: TGTGCCAGCTCACTTTCGACCGAAGGGGGCGAGCAGTACTTC. This sequence encodes CASSLSTEGGEQYF. Together with reference TRBV18 and TRBJ2-7, the CDR3 gives the full variable domain: NAGVMQNPRHLVRRRGQEARLRCSPMKGHSHVYWYRQLPEEGLKFMVYLQKENIIDESGMPKERFSAEFPKEGPSILRIQQVVRGDSAAYFCASSLSTEGGEQYFGPGTRLTVT.

This rearrangement joins TRBV2 to TRBJ1-2; 8 nucleotides line up with TRBD1. The CDR3 spans 15 residues. V lost 3 bases, J lost 2 bases, and 5 bases stayed unmatched. Looked up from germline, CDR1 is SNHLY and CDR2 is FYNNEI. In nucleotides, the CDR3 is TGTGCCAGCAGTGAGGGATCAGGGGGCAACTATGGCTACACCTTC. Translated, it gives CASSEGSGGNYGYTF.

The chain links TRBV7-2 to TRBJ1-1; D is possibly TRBD1 (6 bases). Germline V CDR1 and CDR2: SGHTA, FQGNSA. Deletions cut 5 bases from V and 8 bases from J, with 18 bases between. This CDR3 has 14 residues. CDR3: CASSPSYGQHEAFF. The CDR3, as DNA: TGTGCCAGCAGCCCCTCCTACGGACAGCACGAAGCTTTCTTT.

The V and J genes are TRBV6-1 and TRBJ2-1; maybe TRBD2 (6 bases). V lost 4 bases and J lost 4, with 17 bases in between. This CDR3 region has 16 residues. CDR1 is MNHNS and CDR2 is SASEGT in the germline V gene. The CDR3 region is CASSGKSGGLYNEQFF. Written as DNA, the CDR3 is TGTGCCAGCAGTGGGAAGAGTGGGGGGTTATACAATGAGCAGTTCTTC.

This chain uses TRBV7-2 with TRBJ1-4, with D perhaps matching TRBD1 (6 bases). The V end was cut by 3 bases, the J end by 0 bases, with 8 bases between. The CDR3 has 15 amino acids. Germline V lookup: CDR1 SGHTA, CDR2 FQGNSA. This CDR3 reads CASSLDSTTNEKLFF. For the CDR3, the DNA is TGTGCCAGCAGCTTGGACAGCACAACTAATGAAAAACTGTTTTTT.

The J gene is TRBJ2-2, the V gene TRBV28; 7 nucleotides agree with TRBD2. The V gene end was trimmed by 6 bases and the J gene end by 5 bases; junction bases not matched to a gene: 9. Germline V gene lookup returns CDR1 MDHEN and CDR2 SYDVKM. The CDR3 length is 15 residues. The CDR3 here is CASSRGLAATGELFF. The CDR3 DNA reads as TGTGCCAGCAGCCGAGGGCTAGCGGCGACCGGGGAGCTGTTTTTT.

J is TRBJ2-7 and V is TRBV18; 8 nucleotides align to TRBD1. There are 18 residues in the CDR3. Trimming cost V 2 bases and J 4 bases; bases outside gene matches: 16. Per germline, CDR1 KGHSH and CDR2 LQKENI. The CDR3: CASSPATGEDSGRYEQYF. The DNA of the CDR3 is TGTGCCAGCTCACCAGCGACAGGGGAAGATTCGGGGCGGTACGAGCAGTACTTC.

This clone was counted only a few times. Other DNA sequences in this specimen translate into the identical CDR3. The rearrangement links TRBV2 to TRBJ1-1; tentatively, D is TRBD1 (5 bases). V was cut by 4 bases and J by 4 bases, with 7 bases left in between. This CDR3 is built from 12 residues. Germline CDR1 SNHLY, CDR2 FYNNEI. The CDR3 nucleotides are TGTGCCAGCAGTGCTAGGGGCACTGAAGCTTTCTTT. Its protein product is CASSARGTEAFF. The variable domain in full, completed from reference TRBV2 and TRBJ1-1, reads EPEVTQTPSHQVTQMGQEVILRCVPISNHLYFYWYRQILGQKVEFLVSFYNNEISEKSEIFDDQFSVERPDGSNFTLKIRSTKLEDSAMYFCASSARGTEAFFGQGTRLTVV.

V gene TRBV10-3 combines with J gene TRBJ2-7; D remains unclear. CDR3 length: 12 residues. Germline CDR1 reads ENHRY; CDR2 reads SYGVKD. The V end was cut by 4 bases, the J end by 9 bases, with 13 bases between. CDR3 residues: CAISVDASGQYF. CDR3 DNA: TGTGCCATCAGTGTGGATGCGTCGGGGCAGTACTTC.

CDR3: CASSQRRTVAGGNTEAFF. The DNA of the CDR3 is TGTGCCAGTAGCCAGAGACGGACAGTCGCAGGGGGGAACACTGAAGCTTTCTTT. The chain uses TRBV19 and TRBJ1-1, with 7 nucleotides matching TRBD1. Trimming cost V 6 bases and J 1 base; bases outside gene matches: 17. CDR1 is LNHDA and CDR2 is SQIVND in the germline V gene (reference sequence). The CDR3 contains 18 residues.

This clone was seen just once. CDR3 protein: CATTGGGNTEAFF. The CDR3 DNA reads as TGTGCCACCACAGGGGGCGGGAACACTGAAGCTTTCTTT. This sequence joins TRBV28 and TRBJ1-1; 9 bases agree with TRBD1. This CDR3 region has 13 residues. Unmatched junction bases numbered 4, after V lost 10 bases and J lost 1 base. Per the germline V gene, CDR1 is MDHEN and CDR2 is SYDVKM.

Regarding this clone: One junction end does not reproduce the germline sequence, and a read error may be involved. Different DNA sequences within this sample yield the same CDR3. The gene calls are TRBV5-5 and TRBJ2-5; possible D gene TRBD2, 5 bases. The CDR3 loop spans 14 amino acids. Germline loops: CDR1 SGHKS, CDR2 YYEKEE (reference sequence). The CDR3 reads CASSGPGFQETQYF. CDR3 bases: TGCGCCAGCAGCGGCCCGGGATTTCAAGAGACCCAGTACTTC.

This clone was recorded a few times. The chain is built from TRBV4-1 and TRBJ2-1, with D unclear. This CDR3 has 18 residues. Per the germline V gene, CDR1 is MGHRA and CDR2 is YSYEKL. V lost 0 bases and J lost 4, with 19 bases in between. CDR3 DNA sequence: TGCGCCAGCAGCCAAGAACCAACCCAAGAAACTCCGTACAATGAGCAGTTCTTC. It is translated as CASSQEPTQETPYNEQFF.

In nucleotides, the CDR3 is TGTGCCAGCAGCCCCGGCCCTAGTTCTTTATTCCCAGATACGCAGTATTTT. It is translated as CASSPGPSSLFPDTQYF. The rearrangement links TRBV11-2 to TRBJ2-3; D is unclear. The CDR3 is 17 amino acids. Germline lookup yields CDR1 SGHAT and CDR2 FQNNGV. V was shortened by 5 bases and J by 4 bases, with 22 bases between the two germline ends.